This TCR beta chain was sequenced for a study of blood T cell repertoires in COVID-19. As for the study in general: PBMCs, B-cell-depleted T cells, or T cells were the source of the cDNA or gDNA that made up the material.

This CDR3 comprises 14 residues. V lost 7 bases to trimming and J lost 1 base, with 13 bases between them. Germline assignment: CDR1 LGHNT and CDR2 FRNRAP. This clone was observed a single time. Libraries were prepared by immunoSEQ multiplex PCR; TCRdb keeps only in-frame clonotypes and omits some of them. The table lists some 200,000 clones, around 84% of them singletons. The TCR comes from a woman in her fifties or sixties who had recovered from COVID-19. Sequencing was done on a sample of peripheral blood. The chain combines TRBV12-5 with TRBJ1-1, with unresolved D. CDR3: CASVRRAANTEAFF. For the CDR3, the DNA is TGTGCTAGTGTTAGGAGGGCAGCGAACACTGAAGCTTTCTTT.